These 16 T cell receptor beta chains were sequenced from one sample in a study of control samples from healthy donors and cancer patients. Data came from immunoSEQ multiplex PCR; TCRdb stores just in-frame clones and leaves some out. The profile shows tens of thousands of clones, roughly nine tenths of them singletons. Sample: blood. All receptors derive from a woman between 65 and 79 years old in good health.

This chain connects TRBV29-1 to TRBJ1-1; D ambiguous. V was trimmed by 3 bases and J by 0 bases, leaving 8 bases between them. CDR1 SQVTM and CDR2 ANQGSEA come from the germline V gene. The CDR3 is 13 residues long. CDR3 sequence: CSVDNPMNTEAFF. The CDR3 region has the DNA TGCAGCGTTGATAATCCGATGAACACTGAAGCTTTCTTT.

This chain links TRBV6-5 with TRBJ2-3; a weak D match, TRBD1 (6 bases). Germline V gives CDR1 MNHEY, CDR2 SVGAGI. The CDR3 is made up of 15 amino acids. V dropped 6 bases and J dropped 2 bases, with 15 bases sitting between them. Written as DNA, the CDR3 is TGTGCCAGCAGCCAACAGGGTTTGGACACAGATACGCAGTATTTT. Amino acid sequence: CASSQQGLDTDTQYF.

The chain employs TRBV6-1 and TRBJ1-5; TRBD1 matches at 8 bases. The V gene end was trimmed by 3 bases and the J gene end by 7 bases; junction bases not matched to a gene: 8. The CDR3 extends over 15 amino acids. The germline V gene has CDR1 MNHNS and CDR2 SASEGT. The CDR3 DNA follows: TGTGCCAGCAGTGAGACAGGGGCTTGGGGGCAGCCCCAGCATTTT. Residues: CASSETGAWGQPQHF.

J is TRBJ1-5 and V is TRBV19; no clear D. Germline V CDR1 and CDR2: LNHDA, SQIVND (reference sequence). The CDR3 consists of 13 residues. Trimming pared 3 bases from V and 7 bases from J, leaving 10 bases between. CDR3 protein: CASSIPLRQPQHF. The DNA of the CDR3 is TGTGCCAGTAGTATCCCCCTACGGCAGCCCCAGCATTTT.

V gene TRBV19 combines with J gene TRBJ2-2, with 13 positions matching TRBD2. Trimming took 7 bases from V and 4 from J; bases not matched to a gene: 15. Germline V gives CDR1 LNHDA, CDR2 SQIVND (reference sequence). This CDR3 spans 19 amino acids. The CDR3 DNA is TGTGCCAGTAACCATGGACTAGCGGGAGTTGGCTTGGGCACCGGGGAGCTGTTTTTT. Protein: CASNHGLAGVGLGTGELFF.

V is TRBV6-2 or TRBV6-3 and J is TRBJ1-1; D perhaps matches TRBD1 (6 bases). From germline, CDR1 is MNHEY and CDR2 SVGEGT. The CDR3 extends over 13 amino acids. Between the trimmed V and J ends, which lost 5 bases and 5 bases, there was a span of 12 bases. The CDR3 is CASSITGRTEAFF. In nucleotides, the CDR3 is TGTGCCAGCAGTATAACAGGGCGTACTGAAGCTTTCTTT.

This sequence joins TRBV19 and TRBJ1-4, with D tentatively TRBD1 (5 bases). This CDR3 spans 14 amino acids. The V gene's germline CDR1 is LNHDA and CDR2 SQIVND (reference sequence). The CDR3 coding sequence is TGTGCGTCCGGGACCGACGCGGTGGATGAAAAACTGTTTTTT. Translation: CASGTDAVDEKLFF.

The J gene is TRBJ1-6, the V gene TRBV9; D is undetermined. Trimming removed 2 bases at V and 7 bases at J, with 16 bases between. From germline, CDR1 is SGDLS and CDR2 YYNGEE. The CDR3 totals 16 residues. DNA of the CDR3: TGTGCCAGCAGCGTTTCCAGCGCTTTGGTGAATTCACCCCTCCACTTT. Translation: CASSVSSALVNSPLHF.

The chain is built from TRBV20-1 and TRBJ2-5; TRBD1 matches 8 bases. The ends lost 3 bases at V and 4 bases at J; junction bases unmatched: 7. This CDR3 region has 14 residues. Germline V gene data show CDR1 as DFQATT and CDR2 as SNEGSKA (reference sequence). The CDR3 bases are TGCAGTGCTAGTCCCCTTGACAGGGGAGAGACCCAGTACTTC. Its translation is CSASPLDRGETQYF.

The chain couples TRBV7-9 to TRBJ1-2; 8 nucleotides line up with TRBD1. Per germline, CDR1 SEHNR and CDR2 FQNEAQ (reference sequence). J gave up 0 bases and V 5 bases, and 5 bases lay outside the gene matches. This CDR3 spans 15 amino acids. CDR3 nucleotide sequence: TGTGCCAGCAGCCGAACGGACAGGGCTAACTATGGCTACACCTTC. It specifies CASSRTDRANYGYTF.

The chain combines TRBV3-1 (or the pseudogene TRBV3-2) with TRBJ2-2; 13 nucleotides align to TRBD2. CDR3 length equals 14 residues. CDR1 LGHDT and CDR2 YNNKEL come from the germline V gene (reference sequence). V dropped 5 bases and J dropped 7; count of bases not matched to a gene: 1. DNA of the CDR3: TGTGCCAGCAGCACTAGCGGGAGGGTCGGGGAGCTGTTTTTT. Protein: CASSTSGRVGELFF.

This chain connects TRBV7-9 to TRBJ1-3; no firm D call. With 8 bases removed from V and 0 bases from J, the gap between germline ends came to 11 bases. The CDR3 length is 14 residues. Germline values: CDR1 SEHNR, CDR2 FQNEAQ (reference sequence). The CDR3 DNA reads TGTGCCAGCCAAAGCAAGGACTCTGGAAACACCATATATTTT. This translates into CASQSKDSGNTIYF. Full variable domain (missing parts from reference TRBV7-9 and TRBJ1-3): DTGVSQNPRHKITKRGQNVTFRCDPISEHNRLYWYRQTLGQGPEFLTYFQNEAQLEKSRLLSDRFSAERPKGSFSTLEIQRTEQGDSAMYLCASQSKDSGNTIYFGEGSWLTVV.

The gene calls are TRBV11-2 and TRBJ2-7; D is possibly TRBD1 (5 bases). Germline lookup yields CDR1 SGHAT and CDR2 FQNNGV. CDR3 size: 15 residues. Deletions cut 0 bases from V and 4 bases from J, with 13 bases between. CDR3 bases: TGTGCCAGCAGCTTAGATTTAGGGGCATTTTACGAGCAGTACTTC. Translation gives CASSLDLGAFYEQYF.

V gene TRBV30 combines with J gene TRBJ1-2; 12 nucleotides agree with TRBD1. Germline CDR1 is GTSNPN and CDR2 is SVGIG (reference sequence). V lost 2 bases to trimming and J lost 0 bases; unmatched junction nucleotides: 7. CDR3 length equals 17 residues. CDR3 region: CAWSYRDRGLSNYGYTF. CDR3 DNA sequence: TGTGCCTGGAGTTACCGGGACAGGGGGCTCTCTAACTATGGCTACACCTTC.

The chain has TRBV6-4 and TRBJ1-4; D is possibly TRBD1 (6 bases). CDR1 MRHNA and CDR2 SNTAGT come from the germline V gene. This CDR3 has 13 amino acids. V lost 4 bases to trimming and J lost 12 bases, with 15 bases between them. The DNA for the CDR3 is TGTGCCAGCAGTGCAGATCGGGGGGGCGAACTGTTTTTT. Translation gives CASSADRGGELFF.

The chain carries TRBV21-1 and TRBJ1-5. TRBV21-1 is reported as a pseudogene. The CDR3 extends over 16 amino acids. The CDR3 loop is CASSKGGGVGDQPQHF. DNA for the CDR3: TGTGCCAGCAGCAAAGGGGGGGGAGTGGGAGATCAGCCCCAGCATTTT.